Included here is one T cell receptor (beta chain) sequence, with context. No antigen is known for it. This specimen comes from a study of shared clonotypes between healthy human individuals. General study points: Relative to clonotypes present in all four donors, those not shared had lower generation probabilities.

CDR3 length equals 11 residues. The germline gives CDR1 SQVTM, CDR2 ANQGSEA. Germline trimming cut 6 bases from V and 6 bases from J; bases unmatched to any gene: 2. The assay was immunoSEQ multiplex PCR, and TCRdb's table has in-frame clones only and misses some. This table holds more than 2 million clones, about 94% found once. The sequencing input was naive CD4+ T cells sorted from blood. Subset in this sample: CD45RA+ positively selected. The chain joins TRBV29-1 to TRBJ2-7; 10 bases align to TRBD2. This clonotype originated in a young man in good health. The CDR3 loop reads CSVAGGPEQYF. The CDR3 nucleotides are TGCAGCGTAGCGGGAGGGCCCGAGCAGTACTTC.